This TCR beta chain was sequenced for a study of T cell repertoires in cytomegalovirus infection. TCRdb redid the calling of the reads with MiXCR, one entry per CDR3 protein. The sample consists of approximately 500,000 distinct CDR3 sequences, about 11% of them appearing once. The ends lost 7 bases at V and 6 bases at J; junction bases unmatched: 9. CDR1 and CDR2 from the germline V gene are LNHDA and SQIVND (reference sequence). The CDR3 runs 15 residues. In this sample, this clonotype turned up many times. No antigen is known for it. Study-wide results and limits: People with CMV and the relevant HLA were identified by cumulative public TCR beta family frequency.

The source material was PBMCs. The TCR comes from a human donor in good health (CMV status not recorded). Some clones in this sample may be carry-over from other donors' samples. The chain employs TRBV19 and TRBJ2-2, with TRBD2 identical over 9 bases. CDR3 amino acids: CASTPIAGAPGELFF. The DNA of the CDR3 is TGTGCCAGTACCCCCATAGCGGGAGCCCCCGGGGAGCTGTTTTTT.